Presented here are 30 T cell receptor beta chains from one specimen sequenced in a study of T cell clonality in common variable immunodeficiency. Study-wide points: Fewer deletions and N-nucleotide insertions were reportedly seen in common variable immunodeficiency TCR beta sequences.

Libraries were prepared by immunoSEQ multiplex PCR; TCRdb keeps only in-frame clonotypes and omits some of them. Altogether 30,000 to 35,000 clones were found in the sample, and no singletons occur. Antigens for these TCRs are unknown. The material sequenced was peripheral blood mononuclear cells. These receptor sequences come from a human donor with common variable immunodeficiency.

On this clone: Read coverage stops 3 residues before the CDR3 terminus; the germline J gene supplies the remainder. J is TRBJ2-3 and V is TRBV7-9; tentative D call: TRBD1 (5 bases). The CDR3 runs 10 residues. The germline gives CDR1 SEHNR, CDR2 FQNEAQ (reference sequence). Trimming left V 11 bases short and J 4 bases short, with 7 bases between. The CDR3 sequence is CAGAADTQYF. The CDR3 DNA, read in part, is TGTGCCGGGGCGGCAGATACG.

In its sample, this clone was seen a few times. Read coverage stops 3 residues before the CDR3 terminus; the germline J gene supplies the remainder. The V gene is TRBV5-5, the J gene TRBJ1-6; perhaps TRBD1 as D (6 bases). V lost 3 bases and J 10 bases, leaving 14 bases between the germline ends. The CDR3 loop spans 14 amino acids. CDR1 and CDR2 from the germline V gene are SGHKS and YYEKEE (reference sequence). The sequenced part of the CDR3 DNA is TGTGCCAGCAGCTCCCAGGGGTATGAGTCACCC. Translated, it gives CASSSQGYESP. The CDR3, in full, reads CASSSQGYESPLHF.

In its sample, this clone ranks as medium-sized (0.01 to 0.1%). The CDR3 extends 3 residues past the end of the read, so its final part is completed from the germline J gene. This rearrangement joins TRBV28 to TRBJ1-3, with a weak D call TRBD1 (5 bases). The V end lost 3 bases, the J end lost 0 bases, and 9 bases lay between the germline ends. CDR1 is MDHEN and CDR2 is SYDVKM in the germline V gene. The CDR3 length is 15 residues. The sequenced part of the CDR3 DNA is TGTGCCAGCAGTTTGACAGTGAGCTCTGGAAACACC. Its translation: CASSLTVSSGNT. The full CDR3 reads CASSLTVSSGNTIYF.

This clone was found many times. The read ends 3 residues shy of where the CDR3 ends; the end is completed using the germline J gene. V gene TRBV2 combines with J gene TRBJ2-6; maybe TRBD1 (5 bases). This CDR3 has 17 residues. The germline V gene has CDR1 SNHLY and CDR2 FYNNEI. V was cut by 3 bases and J by 0 bases, with 12 bases left in between. The CDR3: CASSDGRAISGANVLTF. The part of the CDR3 DNA that was read is TGTGCCAGCAGTGACGGCAGGGCGATCTCTGGGGCCAACGTC.

Sample share makes this clone medium-sized. The DNA ends 3 residues before the CDR3 does, and the rest of the CDR3 is filled in from the germline J gene. The chain carries TRBV14 and TRBJ2-1, with 7 bases aligning to TRBD2. The CDR3 contains 15 residues. With 3 bases clipped from V and 8 bases from J, the junction kept 10 bases outside the gene matches. The V gene's germline CDR1 is SGHDN and CDR2 FVKESK. Incomplete CDR3 DNA: TGTGCCAGCAGCCATAGGCTAGCGGAGCCGGATGAG. Amino acids: CASSHRLAEPDE. The full CDR3 sequence reads CASSHRLAEPDEQFF.

This clone was found many times. The sequenced fragment ends 3 residues before the CDR3 boundary, so the rest is inferred from the germline J gene. V usage is TRBV15 and J usage is TRBJ2-3; weak D call: TRBD1 (5 bases). V was pared by 1 base and J by 0 bases, with 11 bases between. The CDR3 has 16 residues. Per the germline V gene, CDR1 is LNHNV and CDR2 is YYDKDF (reference sequence). CDR3 loop: CATSRGTPTSTDTQYF. Partial CDR3 DNA: TGTGCCACCAGCAGAGGGACACCCACGAGCACAGATACG. The whole variable domain, filled in from reference TRBV15 and TRBJ2-3, reads DAMVIQNPRYQVTQFGKPVTLSCSQTLNHNVMYWYQQKSSQAPKLLFHYYDKDFNNEADTPDNFQSRRPNTSFCFLDIRSPGLGDTAMYLCATSRGTPTSTDTQYFGPGTRLTVL.

This clone occurred many times. The read ends 3 residues before the CDR3 terminus; that terminus is restored from the germline J gene. The rearrangement links TRBV12-5 to TRBJ2-7; TRBD1 aligns across 9 bases. V lost 4 bases, J lost 6 bases, and 13 bases stayed unmatched. The CDR3 contains 16 residues. CDR1 and CDR2 (germline): LGHNT, FRNRAP. The sequenced CDR3 bases are TGTGCTAGTGGTTACACCGCGGGACAGGGTTTGTCCGAG. Its protein is CASGYTAGQGLSE. The complete CDR3 reads CASGYTAGQGLSEQYF.

This clone was observed a handful of times. The read ends 3 residues before the CDR3 terminus; that terminus is restored from the germline J gene. V and J are TRBV30 and TRBJ1-1; no clear D gene. CDR3 length: 14 amino acids. The germline V gene encodes CDR1 GTSNPN and CDR2 SVGIG (reference sequence). Between the trimmed V and J ends, which lost 8 bases and 4 bases, there was a span of 20 bases. Here the CDR3 reads CASSISDAGTEAFF. CDR3 DNA, as far as it was read: TGTGCCAGTAGTATTAGTGACGCGGGCACTGAA.

To note about this clone: Its ends do not fully match the called genes, so a read error is possible. The read stops 3 residues short of the end of the CDR3; the missing end is completed from the germline J gene. V gene TRBV18 combines with J gene TRBJ2-7; 8 bases align to TRBD1. The CDR3 has 14 amino acids. Germline V gene lookup returns CDR1 KGHSH and CDR2 LQKENI. CDR3 in amino acids: CASASGTGSSEQYF. The sequenced part of the CDR3 DNA is TGTGCCAGCGCGTCCGGGACAGGTTCCTCCGAG.

This clone came up many times. The CDR3 goes on 3 residues after the read ends, and that part is filled in from the germline J gene. The V gene is TRBV18, the J gene TRBJ2-7; maybe TRBD1 (6 bases). Germline-derived CDR1 and CDR2 are KGHSH and LQKENI. This CDR3 region has 12 residues. V was cut by 3 bases and J by 5 bases, with 8 bases left in between. CDR3 in amino acids: CASSPNRDEQYF. Incomplete CDR3 DNA: TGTGCCAGCTCACCTAACAGGGACGAG.

In its sample, this clone was seen many times. The read ends 3 residues early relative to the CDR3; the germline J gene fills the gap. V is TRBV5-4 and J is TRBJ1-4; D ambiguous. V was pared by 0 bases and J by 5 bases, with 8 bases between. CDR3 length equals 14 residues. Germline V gives CDR1 SGHNT, CDR2 YYREEE (reference sequence). The part of the CDR3 DNA that was read is TGTGCCAGCAGCTTGGACAGAGGGAATGAAAAA. Translation: CASSLDRGNEK. Given in full, the CDR3 is CASSLDRGNEKLFF.

This clone was seen a handful of times. A read error may produce the germline difference seen at one junction end. The read gets to within 3 residues of the CDR3 end, and the germline J gene fills in the rest. The chain uses TRBV7-9 and TRBJ1-1; D is ambiguous. The CDR3 is 10 amino acids. CDR1 is SEHNR and CDR2 is FQNEAQ in the germline V gene (reference sequence). This CDR3 reads CSSSGGRAFF. The covered CDR3 bases are TGTTCCAGCAGCGGCGGTAGA.

This clone was picked up a small number of times. This probably arose from a read error, given a far larger clone one base away. Read data end 3 residues before the CDR3 end; the end is taken from the germline J gene. The chain recombines TRBV7-9 with TRBJ1-2; 7 nucleotides align to TRBD1. This CDR3 is built from 13 residues. Germline assignment: CDR1 SEHNR and CDR2 FQNEAQ (reference sequence). CDR3: CSSSLQGNYGYTF. Incomplete CDR3 DNA: TGTTCCAGCAGCTTACAGGGGAACTATGGC.

Comments on this clone: The CDR3 end falls 3 residues outside the read, so it is completed with the germline J gene. The chain has TRBV7-3 and TRBJ1-2; 7 positions agree with TRBD1. The CDR3 has 13 residues. The ends lost 5 bases at V and 7 bases at J; junction bases unmatched: 7. The V gene's germline CDR1 is SGHTA and CDR2 FQGTGA. CDR3: CASSTDRDGGYTF. CDR3 bases read: TGTGCCAGCAGCACCGACAGGGATGGTGGC.

This clone was seen ten or more times. The CDR3 goes on 3 residues after the read ends, and that part is filled in from the germline J gene. V and J are TRBV5-1 and TRBJ2-5; TRBD2 matches at 10 bases. The CDR3 runs 15 residues. Unmatched junction bases numbered 8, after V lost 5 bases and J lost 4 bases. CDR1 SGHRS and CDR2 YFSETQ come from the germline V gene. The covered CDR3 bases are TGCGCCAGCAGGGAGCGGGAGGGCCTCGGAGAGACC. This codes for CASREREGLGET. From start to end, the CDR3 is CASREREGLGETQYF.

This clone has at least ten counts. The sequence runs out 3 residues before the end of the CDR3; the remainder is reconstructed from the germline J gene. The chain joins TRBV10-2 to TRBJ2-2, with a weak D call TRBD2 (6 bases). Germline loops: CDR1 WSHSY, CDR2 SAAADI. V lost 8 bases and J lost 0, with 16 bases in between. The CDR3 has 16 residues. The CDR3 bases that were read are TGCGCCAGCTCTCAGTTGGGGGGTGCGAACACCGGGGAG. It is translated as CASSQLGGANTGE. The entire CDR3 reads CASSQLGGANTGELFF.

Judged by abundance, this clone is medium-sized. The read finishes 3 residues shy of the CDR3 end, and the germline J gene is used to complete it. This chain joins TRBV9 and TRBJ2-5, with TRBD1 as a possible D gene (5 bases). CDR1 and CDR2 (germline): SGDLS, YYNGEE. Deletions cut 2 bases from V and 2 bases from J, with 7 bases between. This CDR3 has 13 residues. The covered CDR3 bases are TGTGCCAGCAGCGTCGACAGACAAGAGACC. As protein: CASSVDRQET. The full CDR3 protein reads CASSVDRQETQYF.

This clone came up many times. The CDR3 loop is CASSVRDRVEAFF. Incomplete CDR3 DNA: TGTGCCAGCTCCGTTCGGGACAGAGTTGAA. This rearrangement joins TRBV18 to TRBJ1-1; 7 bases are a match to TRBD1. The read terminates 3 residues ahead of where the CDR3 ends, so the germline J gene completes it. The CDR3 runs 13 residues. The germline V gene encodes CDR1 KGHSH and CDR2 LQKENI. With V trimmed by 6 bases and J by 7 bases, 8 bases remained unmatched.

The sample holds a few counts of this clone. The read ends 3 residues early relative to the CDR3; the germline J gene fills the gap. V usage is TRBV6-2 or TRBV6-3 and J usage is TRBJ1-5, with D perhaps matching TRBD1 (5 bases). This CDR3 is 14 amino acids long. V lost 6 bases and J 4 bases, leaving 13 bases between the germline ends. Germline CDR1 is MNHEY and CDR2 is SVGEGT. CDR3 region: CASRKLGPNQPQHF. CDR3 DNA, as far as it was read: TGTGCCAGCAGAAAACTGGGGCCTAATCAGCCC.

In this sample, this clone turned up many times. The sequenced fragment ends 3 residues before the CDR3 boundary, so the rest is inferred from the germline J gene. V and J are TRBV7-9 and TRBJ1-6; no clear D gene. V was trimmed by 1 base and J by 5 bases, leaving 6 bases between them. Germline V CDR1 and CDR2: SEHNR, FQNEAQ (reference sequence). The CDR3 has 14 residues. CDR3 DNA, as far as it was read: TGTGCCAGCAGCTTAGAACAAAATAATTCACCC. Its translation: CASSLEQNNSP. The full CDR3 protein reads CASSLEQNNSPLHF. Looking up the rest from reference TRBV7-9 and TRBJ1-6 gives the full variable domain: DTGVSQNPRHKITKRGQNVTFRCDPISEHNRLYWYRQTLGQGPEFLTYFQNEAQLEKSRLLSDRFSAERPKGSFSTLEIQRTEQGDSAMYLCASSLEQNNSPLHFGNGTRLTVT.

This clone turned up a few times. The read ends 3 residues before the CDR3 terminus; that terminus is restored from the germline J gene. The V call is TRBV6-2 or TRBV6-3, the J call TRBJ1-3, with D possibly matching TRBD1 (6 bases). V gave up 5 bases and J gave up 0 bases, with 11 bases separating them. This CDR3 has 15 amino acids. The V gene's germline CDR1 is MNHEY and CDR2 SVGEGT. The CDR3 DNA, read in part, is TGTGCCAGCAGTCCGACAGGAATCTCTGGAAACACC. Amino acids: CASSPTGISGNT. The entire CDR3 protein reads CASSPTGISGNTIYF.

Worth noting for this clone: Read coverage stops 3 residues before the CDR3 terminus; the germline J gene supplies the remainder. The chain couples TRBV13 to TRBJ2-7, with a possible D match to TRBD1 (6 bases). Germline-derived CDR1 and CDR2 are PRHDT and FYEKMQ (reference sequence). CDR3 length equals 16 residues. V lost 5 bases and J lost 4, with 21 bases in between. The CDR3 DNA, read in part, is TGTGCCAGCAGCCAAGCCCAGGGGATTGTTCAATACGAG. This sequence encodes CASSQAQGIVQYE. The full-length CDR3 reads as CASSQAQGIVQYEQYF.

This clone was counted only a few times. Coverage ceases 3 residues before the CDR3 finishes, and the germline J gene fills in the end. The genes are TRBV7-8 and TRBJ2-7; TRBD1 agrees at 9 bases. With 10 bases clipped from V and 4 bases from J, the junction kept 11 bases outside the gene matches. The CDR3 is made up of 14 amino acids. The germline V gene encodes CDR1 SGHVS and CDR2 FQNEAQ. CDR3 bases read: TGTGCCACCAGAGCGGGACAGGGCAATTACGAG. Protein sequence: CATRAGQGNYE. The full CDR3 sequence reads CATRAGQGNYEQYF.

This clone was seen many times. The missing CDR3 end, 3 residues past where the read stops, is filled in from the germline J gene. V is TRBV20-1 and J is TRBJ1-6; 7 bases line up with TRBD1. CDR1 and CDR2 from the germline V gene are DFQATT and SNEGSKA (reference sequence). Germline trimming cut 0 bases from V and 7 bases from J; bases unmatched to any gene: 3. This CDR3 region has 14 residues. The CDR3 loop is CSARDSRGNSPLHF. Partial CDR3 DNA: TGCAGTGCTAGAGATAGCAGGGGGAATTCACCC.

Note on this clone: The CDR3 end falls 3 residues outside the read, so it is completed with the germline J gene. J is TRBJ2-1 and V is TRBV2; possibly TRBD2 for D (6 bases). In germline, CDR1 is SNHLY, CDR2 FYNNEI. The CDR3 has 15 amino acids. V shed 6 bases and J shed 5 bases, with 17 bases lying between them. CDR3 DNA, as far as it was read: TGTGCCAGCAGGTTAACCGGGACTGGGGACAATGAG. Translation gives CASRLTGTGDNE. The entire CDR3 protein is CASRLTGTGDNEQFF.

This clone was picked up a small number of times. The read comes to an end 3 residues before the CDR3 does, leaving the germline J gene to fill in the end. The chain couples TRBV6-1 to TRBJ2-7; a weak D match, TRBD2 (6 bases). Germline CDR1 reads MNHNS; CDR2 reads SASEGT. The CDR3 contains 14 residues. With 2 bases removed from V and 4 bases from J, the gap between germline ends came to 12 bases. The CDR3 loop is CASSELRGRYEQYF. The covered CDR3 bases are TGTGCCAGCAGTGAACTCCGGGGGAGGTACGAG.

A remark on this clone: The read ends 3 residues early relative to the CDR3; the germline J gene fills the gap. The chain employs TRBV11-3 and TRBJ1-2; D not resolved. CDR3 length equals 15 residues. Germline values: CDR1 SGHNT, CDR2 YENEEA. V lost 3 bases and J lost 0, with 11 bases in between. The chain's CDR3 is CASSLGAGANYGYTF. The CDR3 bases that were read are TGTGCCAGCAGCTTGGGTGCAGGAGCTAACTATGGC.

This clone has at least ten counts. The missing CDR3 end, 3 residues past where the read stops, is filled in from the germline J gene. The chain couples TRBV7-3 to TRBJ2-3, with 7 bases identical to TRBD2. The CDR3 is 17 amino acids. Germline V gene data show CDR1 as SGHTA and CDR2 as FQGTGA. The trim removed 5 bases at V and 2 bases at J, leaving 13 bases unmatched. The sequenced CDR3 bases are TGTGCCAGCAGCGGCGCAATTCTAGCGGCTAACACAGATACG. It yields the protein CASSGAILAANTDT. The full CDR3 protein reads CASSGAILAANTDTQYF.

This clone was recorded a few times. The observed sequence ends 3 residues before the CDR3 terminus, with the missing tail filled in from the germline J gene. V and J are TRBV7-8 and TRBJ1-5, with D possibly TRBD1 on 6 matching bases. V was cut by 2 bases and J by 3 bases, with 8 bases left in between. The CDR3 is 14 residues long. The germline V gene encodes CDR1 SGHVS and CDR2 FQNEAQ. CDR3 region: CASSLSGVNQPQHF. The sequenced part of the CDR3 DNA is TGTGCCAGCAGCTTATCAGGGGTCAATCAGCCC.

This clone occurred a few times. CDR3 DNA (partial): TGTGCCAGCAGGGGGACAGGGGGCGCGAACGAG. It yields the protein CASRGTGGANE. The CDR3 in its entirety is CASRGTGGANEQYF. The chain carries TRBV2 and TRBJ2-7, with TRBD1 matching 12 bases. The CDR3 end lies 3 residues beyond the end of the read and is filled in from the germline J gene. V was clipped by 6 bases and J by 5 bases; unmatched bases: 5. The CDR3 totals 14 residues. The germline CDR1 and CDR2 sequences are SNHLY and FYNNEI.